Described below is a single TCR beta chain sequence and its context. The entry originates in a study of blood T cell repertoires in COVID-19. Study as a whole: Samples representing acute and convalescent COVID-19 were sourced from the United States, Italy and Spain. Sources were T cells, B-cell-depleted T cells, or PBMCs; the material itself was cDNA or gDNA.

Trimming removed 10 bases at V and 2 bases at J, with 9 bases between. The length of the CDR3 is 12 residues. Study processing details: From reference gene primer amplification, estimates of nucleated cell counts were derived. Some clones are missing from TCRdb's copy, which holds only in-frame ones; the method was immunoSEQ multiplex PCR. V and J calls and clone size come straight from that table; D and trimming were deduced from the DNA. The data show tens of thousands of clones, approximately 88% seen once. The sequence was obtained from a man aged 45-60 years with acute or convalescent COVID-19. The sample taken for sequencing was peripheral blood. The chain carries TRBV12-3 or TRBV12-4 and TRBJ1-5, with D unclear. In DNA form, the CDR3 reads TGTGCCACCTCAGGCGGCAATCAGCCCCAGCATTTT. It translates to CATSGGNQPQHF.